Below, 11 T cell receptor beta chains from the same sample are listed, as sequenced in a study of blood T cell repertoires in COVID-19. Libraries were prepared by immunoSEQ multiplex PCR; TCRdb keeps only in-frame clonotypes and omits some of them. Among 65,000 to 85,000 clones listed, about 88% were seen once. What was sequenced was peripheral blood. These receptors originate from a man aged 80 or over with COVID-19, enrolled during active disease.

The genes are TRBV7-6 and TRBJ2-1; 7 nucleotides line up with TRBD2. The CDR3 loop spans 14 amino acids. Trimming removed 4 bases from V and 4 bases from J; junction bases left unmatched: 4. Germline assignment: CDR1 SGHVS and CDR2 FNYEAQ. CDR3 nucleotide sequence: TGTGCCAGCAGCTGGGACGGGGGGTACAATGAGCAGTTCTTC. Translation: CASSWDGGYNEQFF. The full variable domain, its missing parts supplied by reference TRBV7-6 and TRBJ2-1, is GAGVSQSPRYKVTKRGQDVALRCDPISGHVSLYWYRQALGQGPEFLTYFNYEAQQDKSGLPNDRFSAERPEGSISTLTIQRTEQRDSAMYRCASSWDGGYNEQFFGPGTRLTVL.

V usage is TRBV12-3 or TRBV12-4 and J usage is TRBJ1-1; D ambiguous. The CDR3 contains 12 residues. The germline V and J ends were trimmed by 7 bases and 1 base, with 7 bases remaining between them. CDR3 in amino acids: CASILRNTEAFF. The DNA for the CDR3 is TGTGCCAGCATCCTTAGGAACACTGAAGCTTTCTTT.

The chain carries TRBV2 and TRBJ2-3, with D perhaps matching TRBD1 (7 bases). Trimming took off 0 bases at V and 8 bases at J, with 12 bases between the two ends. CDR1 is SNHLY and CDR2 is FYNNEI in the germline V gene. The CDR3 is 14 residues long. The CDR3 sequence is CASSEALQGGTQYF. CDR3 sequence (DNA): TGTGCCAGCAGTGAAGCGCTTCAGGGGGGTACGCAGTATTTT.

V and J are TRBV19 and TRBJ2-3, with D possibly TRBD2 on 6 matching bases. Trimming stripped 1 base from V and 2 bases from J, with 25 bases between. The CDR3 length is 20 residues. Germline V gene lookup returns CDR1 LNHDA and CDR2 SQIVND (reference sequence). The DNA of the CDR3 is TGTGCCAGTAGTATAGTGAGTAGGGGACTCCCCGGCGAGGTCACAGATACGCAGTATTTT. This gives the protein CASSIVSRGLPGEVTDTQYF.

The rearrangement uses TRBV11-3 and TRBJ2-1, with D hard to call. Germline V gene lookup returns CDR1 SGHNT and CDR2 YENEEA. Trimming left V 1 base short and J 8 bases short, with 6 bases between. This CDR3 spans 12 amino acids. The CDR3 loop is CASSLVGYEQFF. As DNA, the CDR3 is TGTGCCAGCAGCTTAGTTGGCTATGAGCAGTTCTTC.

The table lists this clone with a count of one. V usage is TRBV5-1 and J usage is TRBJ1-1; possible D gene TRBD1, 5 bases. Between the trimmed V and J ends, which lost 4 bases and 9 bases, there was a span of 16 bases. The CDR3 has 13 amino acids. The germline V gene encodes CDR1 SGHRS and CDR2 YFSETQ. The CDR3 loop is CASSIHRDSKAFF. CDR3 DNA: TGCGCCAGCAGCATACACCGGGACTCTAAAGCTTTCTTT.

To note about this clone: This same CDR3 is encoded by further DNA sequences in the sample. This rearrangement joins TRBV9 to TRBJ1-2, with D perhaps matching TRBD1 (5 bases). Germline CDR1 and CDR2: SGDLS and YYNGEE. The CDR3 covers 13 residues. V dropped 2 bases and J dropped 2 bases, with 7 bases sitting between them. DNA of the CDR3: TGTGCCAGCAGCGTCTCAGGGAACTATGGCTACACCTTC. Translated, it gives CASSVSGNYGYTF.

The sample holds one count of this clone. The CDR3 DNA reads TGTGCCAGCAGCCAAATAGGTGGGCAGGACAAATTAGCCAAAAACATTCAGTACTTC. Amino acid sequence: CASSQIGGQDKLAKNIQYF. The chain has TRBV7-4 and TRBJ2-4, with a tentative D call TRBD1 (5 bases). In germline, CDR1 is SGHVT, CDR2 SQSDAQ. The CDR3 is 19 residues long. Trimming took 5 bases from V and 0 from J, leaving 23 bases between them.

The CDR3 sequence is CASSPGQRSYEQYF. The CDR3 nucleotides read TGTGCCAGCTCGCCGGGACAGCGATCCTACGAGCAGTACTTC. The chain recombines TRBV18 with TRBJ2-7, with TRBD1 matching over 7 bases. Trimming took 6 bases from V and 1 from J; bases not matched to a gene: 6. The CDR3 totals 14 residues. Germline CDR1 reads KGHSH; CDR2 reads LQKENI.

A remark on this clone: This CDR3 is also generated by other DNA sequences in the sample. V is TRBV18 and J is TRBJ2-7; unclear D gene. V was shortened by 2 bases and J by 1 base, with 6 bases between the two germline ends. Looked up from germline, CDR1 is KGHSH and CDR2 is LQKENI. The CDR3 is 13 amino acids. The CDR3 region is CASSPGRSYEQYF. The CDR3 nucleotides are TGTGCCAGCTCACCAGGCAGATCCTACGAGCAGTACTTC.

The chain has TRBV5-4 and TRBJ1-2, with D perhaps matching TRBD1 (5 bases). CDR1 is SGHNT, CDR2 YYREEE, per germline (reference sequence). With 5 bases removed from V and 7 bases from J, the gap between germline ends came to 24 bases. This CDR3 has 16 residues. CDR3: CASSNNLGVGGAGYTF. In DNA form, the CDR3 reads TGTGCCAGCAGTAATAATCTAGGGGTCGGTGGAGCTGGCTACACCTTC.